This T cell receptor beta chain was documented in a study of T cells in Graves' hyperthyroidism and ophthalmopathy. This clonotype was seen only a few times. The germline gives CDR1 SGHAT, CDR2 FQNNGV. This CDR3 spans 16 amino acids. Trimming cost V 5 bases and J 5 bases; bases outside gene matches: 9. TCR beta CDR3 sequences were amplified from RNA transcripts. When the TCR CDR3 underwent first-round RT-PCR, the HTBI primer set was used. TCRdb reprocessed the multiplex PCR reads via MiXCR and lists one record per CDR3 protein. The sample records around 520,000 distinct CDR3 sequences, 14% being singletons.

The receptor was isolated from a woman aged 40 to 49 with Graves' hyperthyroidism. The V call is TRBV11-2, the J call TRBJ2-1; TRBD2 aligns across 10 bases. Sequenced input: blood. CDR3 DNA sequence: TGTGCCAGCAGCCCGCTAGCGGGAGCCCCCCACAATGAGCAGTTCTTC. Protein: CASSPLAGAPHNEQFF.